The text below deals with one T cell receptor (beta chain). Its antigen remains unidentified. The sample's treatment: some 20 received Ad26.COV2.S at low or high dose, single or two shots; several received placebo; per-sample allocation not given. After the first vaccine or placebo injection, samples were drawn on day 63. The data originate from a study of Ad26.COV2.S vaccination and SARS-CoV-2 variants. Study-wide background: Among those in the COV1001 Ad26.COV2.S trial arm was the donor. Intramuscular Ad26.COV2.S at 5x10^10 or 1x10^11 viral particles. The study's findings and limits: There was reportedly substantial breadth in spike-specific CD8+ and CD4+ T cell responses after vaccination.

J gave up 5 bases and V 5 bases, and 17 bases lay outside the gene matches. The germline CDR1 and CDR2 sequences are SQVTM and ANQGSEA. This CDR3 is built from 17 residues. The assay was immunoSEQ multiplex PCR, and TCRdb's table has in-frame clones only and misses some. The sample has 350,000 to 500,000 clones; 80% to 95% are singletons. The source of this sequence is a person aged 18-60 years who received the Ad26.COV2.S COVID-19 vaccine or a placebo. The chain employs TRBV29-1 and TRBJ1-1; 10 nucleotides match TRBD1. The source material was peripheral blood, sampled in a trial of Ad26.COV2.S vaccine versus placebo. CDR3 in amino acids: CSVLDWRDRGGETEAFF. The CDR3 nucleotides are TGCAGCGTTCTGGACTGGCGGGACAGGGGAGGAGAGACTGAAGCTTTCTTT. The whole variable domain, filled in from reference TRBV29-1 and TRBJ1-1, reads SAVISQKPSRDICQRGTSLTIQCQVDSQVTMMFWYRQQPGQSLTLIATANQGSEATYESGFVIDKFPISRPNLTFSTLTVSNMSPEDSSIYLCSVLDWRDRGGETEAFFGQGTRLTVV.